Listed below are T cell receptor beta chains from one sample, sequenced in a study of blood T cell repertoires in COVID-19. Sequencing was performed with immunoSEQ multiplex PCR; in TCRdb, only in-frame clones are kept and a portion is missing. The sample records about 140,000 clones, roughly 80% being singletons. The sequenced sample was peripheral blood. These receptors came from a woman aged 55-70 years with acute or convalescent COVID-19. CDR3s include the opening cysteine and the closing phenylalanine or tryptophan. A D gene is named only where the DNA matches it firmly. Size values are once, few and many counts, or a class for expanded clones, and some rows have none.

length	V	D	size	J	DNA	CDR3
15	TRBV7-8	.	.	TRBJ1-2	TGTGCCAGCAGCAACTCGGACAGTATGAACTATGGCTACACCTTC	CASSNSDSMNYGYTF
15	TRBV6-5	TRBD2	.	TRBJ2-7	TGTGCCAGCAGTAGGACTAGCGGGAGCCCCTACGAGCAGTACTTC	CASSRTSGSPYEQYF
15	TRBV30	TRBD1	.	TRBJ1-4	TGTGCCTGGAGTGAGGGGGCGGCAACTAATGAAAAACTGTTTTTT	CAWSEGAATNEKLFF
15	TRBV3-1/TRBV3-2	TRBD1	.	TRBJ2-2	TGTGCCAGCAGCCAATATCAGGGGGCGTCCGGGGAGCTGTTTTTT	CASSQYQGASGELFF
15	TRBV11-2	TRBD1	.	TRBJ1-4	TGTGCCAGCAGCTCCCAGGGGGGAACGGGCGAAAAACTGTTTTTT	CASSSQGGTGEKLFF
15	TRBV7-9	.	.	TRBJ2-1	TGTGCCAGCAGCTTAGCAAGATTCAGTTACAATGAGCAGTTCTTC	CASSLARFSYNEQFF
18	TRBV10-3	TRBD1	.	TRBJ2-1	TGTGCCATCAGTGGAAGCCGGGACAGGGACCAGGCAATCAATGAGCAGTTCTTC	CAISGSRDRDQAINEQFF
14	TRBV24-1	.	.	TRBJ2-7	TGTGCCACCAGTGTCGGGGGGCGCACGGACGAGCAGTACTTC	CATSVGGRTDEQYF
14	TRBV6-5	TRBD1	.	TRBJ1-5	TGTGCCCGATCAAAACAGGGGGCGACCCAGCCCCAGCATTTT	CARSKQGATQPQHF
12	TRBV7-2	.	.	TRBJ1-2	TGTGCCAGCAGCTTAAACGGACTCGGCTACACCTTC	CASSLNGLGYTF
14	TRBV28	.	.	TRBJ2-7	TGTGCCAGCAGTTTTATGGGGAGCTCCTACGAGCAGTACTTC	CASSFMGSSYEQYF
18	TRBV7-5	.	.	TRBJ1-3	TGTGCCAGAAGCTTAGAGTATTATACAGGGACCTCTGGAAACACCATATATTTT	CARSLEYYTGTSGNTIYF
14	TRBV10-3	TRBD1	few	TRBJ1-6	TGTGCCATCTCCGGGACAGGGACGAATTCACCCCTCCACTTT	CAISGTGTNSPLHF
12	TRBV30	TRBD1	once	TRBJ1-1	TGTGCCCGGGACAGGCGCTCCTCTGAAGCTTTCTTT	CARDRRSSEAFF
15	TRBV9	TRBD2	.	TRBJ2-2	TGTGCCAGCAGCTCCAGCGGGAGCGTTCCCGGGGAGCTGTTTTTT	CASSSSGSVPGELFF
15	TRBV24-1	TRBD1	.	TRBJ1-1	TGTGCCACCAGTGATAATAGACAGGGGGACACTGAAGCTTTCTTT	CATSDNRQGDTEAFF
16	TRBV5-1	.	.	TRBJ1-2	TGCGCCAGCAGCTTGGATCTTGGCAGCCGCCTAGATGGCTACACCTTC	CASSLDLGSRLDGYTF
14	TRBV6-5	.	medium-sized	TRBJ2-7	TGTGCCAGCAGACAGCGTGGACAGAGCTACGAGCAGTACTTC	CASRQRGQSYEQYF
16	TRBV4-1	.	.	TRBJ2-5	TGCGCCAGCAGCCAAGATAACGGGTGGAGGGGAGAGACCCAGTACTTC	CASSQDNGWRGETQYF
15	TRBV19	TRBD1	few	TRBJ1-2	TGTGCCAGTAGCTACACGACAGGGGGATCGGATGGCTACACCTTC	CASSYTTGGSDGYTF